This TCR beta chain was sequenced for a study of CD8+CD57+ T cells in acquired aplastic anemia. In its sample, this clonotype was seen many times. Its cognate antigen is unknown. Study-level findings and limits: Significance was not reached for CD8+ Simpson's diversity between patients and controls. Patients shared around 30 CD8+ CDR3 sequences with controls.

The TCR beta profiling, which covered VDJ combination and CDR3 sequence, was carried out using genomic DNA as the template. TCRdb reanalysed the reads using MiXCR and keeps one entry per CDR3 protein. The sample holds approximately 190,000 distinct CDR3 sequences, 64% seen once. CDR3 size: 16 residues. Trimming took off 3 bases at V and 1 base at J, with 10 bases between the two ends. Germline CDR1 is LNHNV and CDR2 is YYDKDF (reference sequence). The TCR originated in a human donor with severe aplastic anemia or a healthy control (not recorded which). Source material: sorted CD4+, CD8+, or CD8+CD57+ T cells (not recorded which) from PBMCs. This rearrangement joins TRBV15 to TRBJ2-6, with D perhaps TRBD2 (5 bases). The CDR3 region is CATSSSRVSGANVLTF. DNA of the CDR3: TGTGCCACCAGCAGCTCGAGGGTTTCTGGGGCCAACGTCCTGACTTTC.